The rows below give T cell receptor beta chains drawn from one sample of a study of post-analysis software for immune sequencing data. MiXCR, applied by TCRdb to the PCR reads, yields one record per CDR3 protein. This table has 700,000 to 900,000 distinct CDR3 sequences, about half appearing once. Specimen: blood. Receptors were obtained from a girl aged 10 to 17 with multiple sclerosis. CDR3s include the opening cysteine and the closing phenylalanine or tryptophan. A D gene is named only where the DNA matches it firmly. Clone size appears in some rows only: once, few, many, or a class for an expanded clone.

TGTGCCAGCAGTTTGGGGACTTCACCCCTCCACTTT | CASSLGTSPLHF | NA | TRBJ1-6 | few | TRBV12-3/TRBV12-4 | 12
TGTGCCAGCAGCTTAGGACCTTTCACCGGGGAGCTGTTTTTT | CASSLGPFTGELFF | NA | TRBJ2-2 | NA | TRBV7-2 | 14
TGCAGTGCTGGACAGTCTAACTATGGCTACACCTTC | CSAGQSNYGYTF | NA | TRBJ1-2 | few | TRBV20-1 | 12
TGTGCCAGCAGTTATGGTAGTTTTCAAGAGACCCAGTACTTC | CASSYGSFQETQYF | NA | TRBJ2-5 | NA | TRBV6-5 | 14
TGTGCCACCAGCCCGACCGGGGGCAGCGTGAACACTGAAGCTTTCTTT | CATSPTGGSVNTEAFF | NA | TRBJ1-1 | NA | TRBV15 | 16
TGTGCCAGCAGCAGGGGGCACCAGTATGGCTACACCTTC | CASSRGHQYGYTF | TRBD1 | TRBJ1-2 | NA | TRBV6-5 | 13
TGCAGTGCTACCCTATCGGGGAGGGGGGGACAGCCCCAGCATTTT | CSATLSGRGGQPQHF | NA | TRBJ1-5 | NA | TRBV20-1 | 15
TGTGCCAGCAGTTCCAGCGGGAAGGGGCAGTACTTC | CASSSSGKGQYF | TRBD2 | TRBJ2-7 | NA | TRBV6-2/TRBV6-3 | 12
TGTGCTAGCAGCCGACTAGCGGGAGTAGGCGAGCAGTACTTC | CASSRLAGVGEQYF | TRBD2 | TRBJ2-7 | NA | TRBV12-3/TRBV12-4 | 14
TGTGCCAGCAGGCCGACAGGGGAATCCTACAATGAGCAGTTCTTC | CASRPTGESYNEQFF | TRBD1 | TRBJ2-1 | NA | TRBV6-2/TRBV6-3 | 15
TGCGCCAGCAGCGCTGATAGCGGAGAAGAGCAGTACTTC | CASSADSGEEQYF | NA | TRBJ2-4 | NA | TRBV5-1 | 13
TGTGCCACCAGCAGAGATCGGGGAGCGAGAAAGTTCTTC | CATSRDRGARKFF | NA | TRBJ2-1 | NA | TRBV15 | 13
TGTGCCAGCAGTTATACACAGGGATACGAGCAGTACTTC | CASSYTQGYEQYF | NA | TRBJ2-7 | NA | TRBV27 | 13
TGCAGTGCTAGACTCCTGGGACAGGACACCGGGGAGCTGTTTTTT | CSARLLGQDTGELFF | TRBD1 | TRBJ2-2 | NA | TRBV20-1 | 15
TGTGCCAGCAGTTTGGGGCTGGGCGGACCTTCCTACAATGAGCAGTTCTTC | CASSLGLGGPSYNEQFF | NA | TRBJ2-1 | NA | TRBV27 | 17
TGCAGTGCTAGAGATACAGGATTCGGGTGGAATGAGCAGTTCTTC | CSARDTGFGWNEQFF | NA | TRBJ2-1 | few | TRBV20-1 | 15